This is a list of T cell receptor beta chains from one sample in a study of cytomegalovirus exposure and HLA in healthy donors. Only in-frame clones appear in the TCRdb table, and some are missing; sequencing was by immunoSEQ multiplex PCR. The sample consists of some 180,000 clones, roughly 80% of them appearing once. The specimen was PBMCs. These receptors all stem from a male donor in good health and CMV-seronegative. Both conserved end residues are part of each CDR3. A D gene is named only where the DNA matches it firmly. Where a row states a size, it is once, few, many or the class of an expanded clone; other rows omit it.

size: NA; D: TRBD2; J: TRBJ2-3; V: TRBV7-2; DNA: TGTGCCAGCAGCCCGCGGGGGAGAGGGTCAGATACGCAGTATTTT; CDR3: CASSPRGRGSDTQYF
size: NA; D: NA; J: TRBJ2-2; V: TRBV29-1; DNA: TGCAGCGTTGAGTCCGGGGGCGGGGAGCTGTTTTTT; CDR3: CSVESGGGELFF
size: few; D: NA; J: TRBJ1-5; V: TRBV5-5; DNA: TGTGCCAGCAGCTTGGTGACAGATAGCAATCAGCCCCAGCATTTT; CDR3: CASSLVTDSNQPQHF
size: NA; D: TRBD1; J: TRBJ1-2; V: TRBV2; DNA: TGTGCCAGCAGTGAGGACAGGGTACCTGGCTACACCTTC; CDR3: CASSEDRVPGYTF
size: NA; D: NA; J: TRBJ1-1; V: TRBV6-6; DNA: TGTGCCAGCAGTTACTTAGCGGTGTCTGAAGCTTTCTTT; CDR3: CASSYLAVSEAFF
size: NA; D: NA; J: TRBJ2-7; V: TRBV6-5; DNA: TGTGCCAGCAGCCGGGAGAGCTCCTACGAGCAGTACTTC; CDR3: CASSRESSYEQYF
size: NA; D: NA; J: TRBJ1-2; V: TRBV5-8; DNA: TGTGCCACCCCCCCTGTGAACTATGGCTACACCTTC; CDR3: CATPPVNYGYTF
size: NA; D: NA; J: TRBJ2-7; V: TRBV2; DNA: TGTGCCAGCAGGGCAACGGTCCAGGGGTACGAGCAGTACTTC; CDR3: CASRATVQGYEQYF
size: NA; D: NA; J: TRBJ1-2; V: TRBV2; DNA: TGTGCCAGCAGTGACGACAGCTCTAACTATGGCTACACCTTC; CDR3: CASSDDSSNYGYTF
size: NA; D: TRBD1; J: TRBJ1-2; V: TRBV6-5; DNA: TGTGCCAGCAGTTATAAAACCGGGACAGGGTATGGCTACACCTTC; CDR3: CASSYKTGTGYGYTF
size: few; D: NA; J: TRBJ2-3; V: TRBV6-1; DNA: TGTGCCAGCAGTCAAGCCGGGACTCATCGCAGAGGGACGCAGTATTTT; CDR3: CASSQAGTHRRGTQYF
size: NA; D: TRBD1; J: TRBJ1-5; V: TRBV6-1; DNA: TGTGCCAGCTGCCGACAGGGTAGCAATCAGCCCCAGCATTTT; CDR3: CASCRQGSNQPQHF
size: NA; D: NA; J: TRBJ2-7; V: TRBV30; DNA: TGTGCCTGGGGCAGGGGATACGAGCAGTACTTC; CDR3: CAWGRGYEQYF
size: NA; D: NA; J: TRBJ2-7; V: TRBV5-4; DNA: TGTGCCAGCAGCTTGAGGTCGGCGCAGGGCTCCTACGAGCAGTACTTC; CDR3: CASSLRSAQGSYEQYF
size: few; D: NA; J: TRBJ2-1; V: TRBV6-1; DNA: TGTGCCAGCAGTTATCGGGGGGCGAACAATGAGCAGTTCTTC; CDR3: CASSYRGANNEQFF
size: NA; D: TRBD2; J: TRBJ2-1; V: TRBV7-9; DNA: TGTGCCAGCAGCTCACTAGCGGGGGGGCCCCACAATGAGCAGTTCTTC; CDR3: CASSSLAGGPHNEQFF
size: NA; D: NA; J: TRBJ1-1; V: TRBV4-3; DNA: TGCGCCAGCAGCCAAGAGCCTCAGGGTAACACTGAAGCTTTCTTT; CDR3: CASSQEPQGNTEAFF
size: few; D: NA; J: TRBJ1-2; V: TRBV11-2; DNA: TGTGCCAGCAGTTCCTCTGGCGGCTATGGCTACACCTTC; CDR3: CASSSSGGYGYTF
size: NA; D: TRBD1; J: TRBJ1-1; V: TRBV7-9; DNA: TGTGCCAGCAGCGGGGACAGGGACGGGGAAGCTTTCTTT; CDR3: CASSGDRDGEAFF
size: NA; D: TRBD2; J: TRBJ2-3; V: TRBV19; DNA: TGTGCCAGCTCACCCCTTTGGACTAGCGGGGGGGTGGCAGATACGCAGTATTTT; CDR3: CASSPLWTSGGVADTQYF